Detailed here is one TCR beta chain. Produced via immunoSEQ multiplex PCR; TCRdb's table is partial and in-frame only. In the table there are about 97,000 clones, roughly 74% of which are singletons. The CDR3 has 15 residues. The V and J ends lost 5 bases and 2 bases respectively, with 12 bases between them. CDR1 and CDR2 (germline): SSHAT, FNYEAQ (reference sequence). The data were taken from a study of radiotherapy plus CTLA-4 blockade in lung cancer. The sequence derives from a human donor with non-small cell lung cancer who had a partial response to radiotherapy plus ipilimumab. Some clones in this sample may be carry-over from other donors' samples. This chain connects TRBV7-7 to TRBJ2-2; possible D gene TRBD2, 7 bases. The specimen was peripheral blood, collected from a patient treated with radiotherapy plus ipilimumab. CDR3: CASSKGGGNTGELFF. In nucleotides, the CDR3 is TGTGCCAGCAGCAAGGGAGGGGGAAACACCGGGGAGCTGTTTTTT.